Shown below are 10 T cell receptor beta chains from a single sample sequenced in a study of T cells in narcolepsy. The table came from immunoSEQ multiplex PCR; TCRdb's copy has only in-frame clones and leaves some out. In the table there are tens of thousands of clones, approximately 81% of which are singletons. Sequencing was performed on memory (CD45RA-) CD4+ T cells from blood. The receptors come from a human donor in good health.

The chain employs TRBV5-8 and TRBJ2-5; TRBD2 agrees at 8 bases. Germline values: CDR1 SGHTS, CDR2 YDEGEE. The CDR3 is 16 amino acids. The junction had 9 bases not matched to a gene; V was cut back by 3 bases and J by 2 bases. The CDR3 spells CASSSGLSGDQETQYF. The CDR3 DNA is TGTGCCAGCAGCTCTGGCCTTAGCGGGGATCAAGAGACCCAGTACTTC.

This chain connects TRBV6-1 to TRBJ1-4; 9 bases line up with TRBD1. Trimming took 4 bases from V and 6 from J; bases not matched to a gene: 6. Germline values: CDR1 MNHNS, CDR2 SASEGT. The CDR3 totals 15 residues. CDR3 nucleotides: TGTGCCAGCAGTGGTGGGGACAGGGTGTATGAAAAACTGTTTTTT. Protein: CASSGGDRVYEKLFF.

The chain uses TRBV5-5 and TRBJ1-4; maybe TRBD1 (5 bases). The V and J ends lost 0 bases and 2 bases respectively, with 8 bases between them. The CDR3 is 15 amino acids. CDR1 and CDR2 from the germline V gene are SGHKS and YYEKEE (reference sequence). CDR3 bases: TGTGCCAGCAGCTTGGCAGGGTGGACTAATGAAAAACTGTTTTTT. It specifies CASSLAGWTNEKLFF.

This chain links TRBV4-1 with TRBJ1-1; D is possibly TRBD1 (6 bases). The CDR3 runs to 15 residues. The V gene's germline CDR1 is MGHRA and CDR2 YSYEKL. The V gene lost 4 bases and the J gene lost 1 base, with 13 bases spanning the gap. This chain's CDR3 is CASSLGGLGNTEAFF. CDR3 bases: TGCGCCAGCAGCCTGGGGGGGCTAGGGAACACTGAAGCTTTCTTT.

This rearrangement joins TRBV28 to TRBJ2-6; a weak D match, TRBD1 (6 bases). The germline CDR1 and CDR2 sequences are MDHEN and SYDVKM. V lost 8 bases and J 0 bases, leaving 11 bases between the germline ends. There are 15 residues in the CDR3. The CDR3 nucleotides read TGTGCCAGCCGTGGACAGAGCTCTGGGGCCAACGTCCTGACTTTC. It encodes CASRGQSSGANVLTF.

This chain joins TRBV7-3 and TRBJ2-3; D is undetermined. In germline, CDR1 is SGHTA, CDR2 FQGTGA. The ends were cut back, 3 bases at V and 4 bases at J, with 14 bases in the middle. This CDR3 is built from 15 residues. The CDR3 nucleotides read TGTGCCAGCAGCTTGGTCCCGGGTAGGGCAGATACGCAGTATTTT. It translates to CASSLVPGRADTQYF.

This chain links TRBV2 with TRBJ2-5; 9 positions agree with TRBD2. Per germline, CDR1 SNHLY and CDR2 FYNNEI. V was pared by 4 bases and J by 5 bases, with 8 bases of the junction left unmatched. This CDR3 region has 15 residues. In DNA, the CDR3 is TGTGCCAGCAGTGGCGCGGGACTAGCAATGGAGACCCAGTACTTC. Protein product: CASSGAGLAMETQYF.

This rearrangement joins TRBV7-8 to TRBJ1-4; no clear D gene. Germline loops: CDR1 SGHVS, CDR2 FQNEAQ. Trimming cost V 8 bases and J 0 bases, with 10 bases left between them. The CDR3 runs to 14 residues. As DNA, the CDR3 is TGTGCCAGCGCTCAAAGCACAACTAATGAAAAACTGTTTTTT. As protein: CASAQSTTNEKLFF.

V is TRBV6-5 and J is TRBJ2-5, with D hard to call. This CDR3 is 13 amino acids long. Germline CDR1 is MNHEY and CDR2 is SVGAGI. Trimming cost V 4 bases and J 5 bases, with 11 bases left between them. CDR3 bases: TGTGCCAGCAGTTCTCCATCTACGGAGACCCAGTACTTC. Amino acids: CASSSPSTETQYF.

Only one count was recorded for this clone. The chain carries TRBV15 and TRBJ1-3, with 7 bases lining up with TRBD1. This CDR3 has 16 residues. V was pared by 3 bases and J by 5 bases, with 10 bases of the junction left unmatched. Germline lookup yields CDR1 LNHNV and CDR2 YYDKDF (reference sequence). DNA for the CDR3: TGTGCCACCAGCAGCAAACGGGACAGCTACAGAAACACCATATATTTT. Translated, it gives CATSSKRDSYRNTIYF.